This T cell receptor beta chain emerged from a study of blood T cell repertoires in COVID-19. Study background: The cDNA or gDNA used as material had been derived from T cells, B-cell-depleted T cells, or PBMCs.

Participant age was roughly 18 to 95 years, and participants resided in approximately 25 US areas. Clinical history as reported by participants underpinned cohort assignment. The data were produced by immunoSEQ multiplex PCR, yet TCRdb's version contains in-frame clones alone and is incomplete. Altogether 380,000 or so clones are present, around nine tenths being singletons, with the ten largest covering roughly 0.97%. The length of the CDR3 is 14 residues. V was pared by 1 base and J by 1 base, with 5 bases between. CDR1 is MRHNA and CDR2 is SNTAGT in the germline V gene. The V and J genes are TRBV6-4 and TRBJ1-5; D not certain. This sequence originates from a woman aged 25 to 39 with acute COVID-19. The specimen was PBMCs or T cells enriched from blood (not recorded which). For the CDR3, the DNA is TGTGCCAGCAGTGACTGGCCAAGCAATCAGCCCCAGCATTTT. It encodes CASSDWPSNQPQHF.